The 26 T cell receptor beta chains below were found in one sample sequenced in a study of regulatory T cells in long-lasting Graves disease. Time point specified: newly diagnosed GD, antithyroid drugs for less than 3 months. After RNA was extracted from PBMCs, the TCR library was made from it. Sequencing libraries for TCR beta were prepared with iRepertoire HTBI primers and Arm-PCR of CDR3 regions. TCRdb analysed the multiplex PCR reads with MiXCR anew, one entry per CDR3 protein. Among hundreds of thousands of distinct CDR3 sequences listed, 15% to 20% were seen once. The data also belong to a second study, concerning T cells in Graves' hyperthyroidism and ophthalmopathy.

The starting material was peripheral blood mononuclear cells (PBMCs), obtained at new diagnosis, from a patient treated with antithyroid drugs. Every receptor here comes from a woman aged 35 to 60 with Graves disease.

There are a few counts of this clonotype. This chain uses TRBV12-3 or TRBV12-4 with TRBJ2-2, with D unclear. The CDR3 is 15 residues long. V shed 5 bases and J shed 6 bases, with 16 bases lying between them. CDR3 protein: CASSPTGLIAGELFF. The DNA of the CDR3 is TGTGCCAGCAGTCCCACCGGCCTGATCGCCGGGGAGCTGTTTTTT.

This clonotype has a count of ten or more. The chain combines TRBV20-1 with TRBJ2-1, with D unresolved. Germline CDR1 and CDR2: DFQATT and SNEGSKA (reference sequence). The CDR3 loop spans 14 amino acids. V lost 0 bases and J 3 bases, leaving 9 bases between the germline ends. Here the CDR3 DNA reads TGCAGTGCTAGAGATATGGCAGTCTACAATGAGCAGTTCTTC. Protein product: CSARDMAVYNEQFF.

Many counts were recorded for this clonotype. The V call is TRBV7-3, the J call TRBJ2-2; weak D call: TRBD2 (6 bases). CDR1 is SGHTA, CDR2 FQGTGA, per germline. The CDR3 covers 13 residues. V was trimmed by 2 bases and J by 6 bases, leaving 7 bases between them. The CDR3 here is CASSLGGSGELFF. DNA for the CDR3: TGTGCCAGCAGCTTAGGGGGGTCCGGGGAGCTGTTTTTT.

This rearrangement joins TRBV10-3 to TRBJ2-1; D is perhaps TRBD2 (5 bases). From germline, CDR1 is ENHRY and CDR2 SYGVKD. The ends were cut back, 3 bases at V and 7 bases at J, with 13 bases in the middle. The CDR3 extends over 14 amino acids. This CDR3 reads CAISELTTLNEQFF. As DNA, the CDR3 is TGTGCCATCAGTGAATTGACTACGCTTAATGAGCAGTTCTTC.

There are a few counts of this clonotype. The rearrangement uses TRBV13 and TRBJ2-7; 8 bases line up with TRBD2. This CDR3 is 17 amino acids long. Unmatched junction bases numbered 7, after V lost 0 bases and J lost 0 bases. CDR1 is PRHDT and CDR2 is FYEKMQ in the germline V gene (reference sequence). The CDR3: CASSLGPRGGSSYEQYF. CDR3 DNA sequence: TGTGCCAGCAGCTTAGGGCCCCGGGGGGGATCCTCCTACGAGCAGTACTTC.

The rearrangement uses TRBV4-1 and TRBJ1-1; 7 nucleotides match TRBD1. Per the germline V gene, CDR1 is MGHRA and CDR2 is YSYEKL. Trimming took 1 base from V and 3 from J; bases not matched to a gene: 5. This CDR3 is built from 15 residues. CDR3 nucleotides: TGCGCCAGCAGCCAAGCGGGGACAGCTCACACTGAAGCTTTCTTT. It codes for CASSQAGTAHTEAFF.

In its sample, this clonotype was seen many times. The rearrangement joins TRBV11-2 to TRBJ2-3; weak D call: TRBD1 (5 bases). The CDR3 is made up of 15 amino acids. Germline CDR1 reads SGHAT; CDR2 reads FQNNGV. Trimming removed 2 bases from V and 6 bases from J, with 15 bases in between. The CDR3 spells CASSLRGPTGDTQYF. The CDR3 nucleotides are TGTGCCAGCAGCTTAAGGGGCCCCACCGGGGATACGCAGTATTTT.

This clonotype was recorded at least ten times. This sequence joins TRBV9 and TRBJ1-1; D ambiguous. CDR3 length: 13 amino acids. The germline V gene has CDR1 SGDLS and CDR2 YYNGEE. Trimming left V 3 bases short and J 4 bases short, with 10 bases between. The CDR3 region has the DNA TGTGCCAGCAGCGGAGGGTTTGGCACTGAAGCTTTCTTT. This sequence encodes CASSGGFGTEAFF.

This clonotype showed up many times. V is TRBV28 and J is TRBJ1-2; 7 bases fit TRBD1. V lost 6 bases and J lost 8; bases outside the gene matches: 9. The CDR3 consists of 13 residues. Germline CDR1 is MDHEN and CDR2 is SYDVKM. This CDR3 is CASRPTDREGYTF. The CDR3 DNA reads as TGTGCCAGCAGGCCAACAGACAGGGAGGGCTACACCTTC.

The chain has TRBV5-1 and TRBJ2-5, with D possibly matching TRBD2 (6 bases). The germline V gene has CDR1 SGHRS and CDR2 YFSETQ. V was trimmed by 1 base and J by 4 bases, leaving 20 bases between them. The CDR3 consists of 17 residues. For the CDR3, the DNA is TGCGCCAGCAGCTTGTGGTTCGGGCGGACGGAGGGAGAGACCCAGTACTTC. The encoded protein is CASSLWFGRTEGETQYF.

This clonotype was counted a few times. This chain connects TRBV29-1 to TRBJ1-6, with TRBD1 matching 9 bases. This CDR3 has 18 amino acids. Germline V CDR1 and CDR2: SQVTM, ANQGSEA. V shed 6 bases, J shed 7 bases, and the junction held 19 bases outside the gene matches. DNA of the CDR3: TGCAGCGTCCCAACGTCCCGGGACAGGGCGGGGGCGAATTCACCCCTCCACTTT. It encodes CSVPTSRDRAGANSPLHF.

This clonotype was counted only a few times. This chain uses TRBV19 with TRBJ2-2, with D tentatively TRBD2 (6 bases). Trimming took 6 bases from V and 4 from J, leaving 15 bases between them. Germline loops: CDR1 LNHDA, CDR2 SQIVND (reference sequence). The CDR3 covers 15 residues. The CDR3 protein is CASRVARGGTGELFF. CDR3 bases: TGTGCCAGTAGAGTGGCTCGGGGAGGCACCGGGGAGCTGTTTTTT. The variable domain in full, completed from reference TRBV19 and TRBJ2-2, reads DGGITQSPKYLFRKEGQNVTLSCEQNLNHDAMYWYRQDPGQGLRLIYYSQIVNDFQKGDIAEGYSVSREKKESFPLTVTSAQKNPTAFYLCASRVARGGTGELFFGEGSRLTVL.

In its sample, this clonotype was seen many times. One end of the junction is discordant with germline, which a read error may explain. The V gene is TRBV6-4, the J gene TRBJ2-4; a possible D gene is TRBD1 (5 bases). This CDR3 has 16 residues. Germline V lookup: CDR1 MRHNA, CDR2 SNTAGT. The CDR3 region has the DNA TGTGCCAGCAGTTACTCGCAGGGTCGGGCCAAAAACATTCAGTACTTC. The encoded protein is CASSYSQGRAKNIQYF.

This clonotype was seen ten or more times. This chain links TRBV30 with TRBJ1-1, with D unclear. Germline lookup yields CDR1 GTSNPN and CDR2 SVGIG (reference sequence). CDR3 length equals 14 residues. V was trimmed by 4 bases and J by 5 bases, leaving 17 bases between them. CDR3 region: CAWKTGWIGTEAFF. The CDR3 DNA is TGTGCCTGGAAAACGGGCTGGATCGGGACTGAAGCTTTCTTT.

The chain has TRBV18 and TRBJ2-5, with 9 bases fitting TRBD1. The CDR3 has 15 residues. J was trimmed by 1 base and V by 3 bases; bases with no gene match: 3. CDR1 is KGHSH, CDR2 LQKENI, per germline. The CDR3 DNA reads TGTGCCAGCTCACCCAGGACAGGGGCCCAAGAGACCCAGTACTTC. Protein product: CASSPRTGAQETQYF.

The rearrangement links TRBV6-1 to TRBJ2-7, with 10 bases that match TRBD1. This CDR3 is built from 15 residues. From germline, CDR1 is MNHNS and CDR2 SASEGT. With 3 bases clipped from V and 2 bases from J, the junction kept 4 bases outside the gene matches. The chain's CDR3 is CASSDIGQGAYEQYF. The CDR3 DNA reads TGTGCCAGCAGTGACATCGGACAGGGGGCCTACGAGCAGTACTTC.

In the case of this clonotype: The junction and the germline gene differ at one end; a read error may be behind it. CDR3 nucleotides: TGTGCCGTTTCAGAGACCGGGTCTCCCAGGGGCTACGCCTTC. It translates to CAVSETGSPRGYAF. V usage is TRBV12-3 or TRBV12-4 and J usage is TRBJ1-2; perhaps TRBD1 as D (6 bases). This CDR3 comprises 14 residues.

This clonotype was counted at least ten times. The J gene is TRBJ2-5, the V gene TRBV11-2; no definite D call. V lost 1 base and J 5 bases, leaving 14 bases between the germline ends. CDR1 is SGHAT and CDR2 is FQNNGV in the germline V gene. CDR3 length: 15 amino acids. The CDR3 nucleotides read TGTGCCAGCAGCTTAGCCGGCTTTGGTCTGGAGACCCAGTACTTC. Translated: CASSLAGFGLETQYF.

This clonotype showed up just a few times. CDR3 nucleotide sequence: TGTGCCAGCAGCCCCGGGACAGGTTACTCCTACGAGCAGTACTTC. Its translation is CASSPGTGYSYEQYF. The chain links TRBV2 to TRBJ2-7; 8 nucleotides match TRBD1. Germline V CDR1 and CDR2: SNHLY, FYNNEI. With 6 bases clipped from V and 0 bases from J, the junction kept 7 bases outside the gene matches. This CDR3 has 15 residues.

This chain uses TRBV13 with TRBJ2-1, with D possibly TRBD2 on 6 matching bases. This CDR3 comprises 17 residues. Deletions cut 1 base from V and 2 bases from J, with 15 bases between. Germline assignment: CDR1 PRHDT and CDR2 FYEKMQ (reference sequence). The CDR3 DNA reads as TGTGCCAGCAGCTTAGTAGTGGGACTTGACGCCTACAATGAGCAGTTCTTC. It encodes CASSLVVGLDAYNEQFF.

This clonotype was seen a few times. V and J are TRBV19 and TRBJ1-6, with D possibly being TRBD1 (5 bases). Trimming removed 1 base at V and 8 bases at J, with 12 bases between. The V gene's germline CDR1 is LNHDA and CDR2 SQIVND (reference sequence). The CDR3 spans 15 residues. The CDR3 spells CASSIAQGVDSPLHF. In DNA form, the CDR3 reads TGTGCCAGTAGTATAGCCCAGGGCGTGGATTCACCCCTCCACTTT.

This clonotype was detected many times. V gene TRBV29-1 combines with J gene TRBJ2-3; D not resolved. Trimming took off 7 bases at V and 6 bases at J, with 11 bases between the two ends. This CDR3 comprises 11 residues. Germline CDR1 and CDR2: SQVTM and ANQGSEA. CDR3 loop: CSGLGADTQYF. CDR3 DNA sequence: TGCAGCGGTCTGGGCGCCGATACGCAGTATTTT.

As to this clonotype: The CDR3 ends on some other residue instead of the conserved phenylalanine or tryptophan, so this is likely a read error. The rearrangement joins TRBV5-4 to TRBJ2-5, with D tentatively TRBD2 (6 bases). The DNA matches TRBJ2-1 better at its end, which makes the J call doubtful. From germline, CDR1 is SGHNT and CDR2 YYREEE (reference sequence). CDR3 length: 14 amino acids. The chain's CDR3 is CASSTWTIVGEQFL. CDR3 DNA sequence: TGTGCCAGCAGCACGTGGACTATAGTGGGTGAGCAGTTCCTC.

The table lists this clonotype with many counts. The gene calls are TRBV5-6 and TRBJ2-3; D gene unclear. This CDR3 region has 15 residues. Germline lookup yields CDR1 SGHDT and CDR2 YYEEEE. Trimming left V 3 bases short and J 1 base short, with 12 bases between. CDR3 region: CASSSLVSGTDTQYF. In DNA form, the CDR3 reads TGTGCCAGCAGCTCCCTAGTAAGTGGCACAGATACGCAGTATTTT.

This clonotype was found many times. The chain recombines TRBV12-3 or TRBV12-4 with TRBJ2-1; tentatively, D is TRBD2 (5 bases). The CDR3 is 15 amino acids. Trimming cost V 6 bases and J 4 bases, with 16 bases left between them. CDR3 sequence (DNA): TGTGCCAGCAGCCGAAGGGCGGGCGCTTACAATGAGCAGTTCTTC. This gives the protein CASSRRAGAYNEQFF.

This sequence joins TRBV28 and TRBJ2-2, with TRBD1 matching over 9 bases. The V gene's germline CDR1 is MDHEN and CDR2 SYDVKM. Trimming took 4 bases from V and 6 from J; bases not matched to a gene: 6. This CDR3 comprises 15 residues. The CDR3, as DNA: TGTGCCAGCAGTTCCGCGGGACAGGGTGCCGGGGAGCTGTTTTTT. This sequence encodes CASSSAGQGAGELFF. Full variable domain (rest looked up from reference TRBV28 and TRBJ2-2): DVKVTQSSRYLVKRTGEKVFLECVQDMDHENMFWYRQDPGLGLRLIYFSYDVKMKEKGDIPEGYSVSREKKERFSLILESASTNQTSMYLCASSSAGQGAGELFFGEGSRLTVL.